This paragraph reports one T cell receptor beta chain. No antigen is known for it. The source of the sample is a study of CXCR3-negative and CXCR3-positive naive CD8 T cells (dated by TCRdb to 2018 to 2020). About the study as a whole: About 135 million TRB reads were obtained in total, roughly 1.5 +/- 0.3 million reads per library. The TRBV-TRBJ cluster analysis covered naive subsets from 5 donors and memory cells from 3 donors. The diversity and physicochemical repertoire analyses included some 11 donors pooled from two independent experiments.

The CDR1 and CDR2 encoded by the germline V gene are SGHVS and FNYEAQ. From the cysteine up to the phenylalanine, the CDR3 has a length of 14 residues. Only the protein is on record. Each CD8+ T cell subset was flow-sorted in triplicate, with over 250,000 cells per subset placed directly into RLT lysis buffer. Using standard density gradient centrifugation, peripheral blood mononuclear cells were isolated from buffy coats. An RNeasy Mini Kit was used to extract total RNA from the sorted cells. Broader findings and caveats from the paper: Naive CXCR3-negative and CXCR3-positive cells from the same donor showed similar TRBV-TRBJ usage, whereas memory cells showed distinct patterns. Repertoire diversity was comparably high in both naive subsets but much lower in memory CD8+ T cells. Because surface CD5, which is linked to self-reactivity in mice, was comparable between the naive subsets, TCR interaction strength was also inferred from TRB CDR3 physicochemical properties. Because CXCR3 expression was partially decreased after cryopreservation, freshly isolated PBMCs were used for most assays.

These reads were obtained on a NextSeq 550. The Human TCR Profiling Kit (MiLaboratory) was used to prepare UMI-labeled 5' RACE TRB cDNA libraries. cDNA synthesis used the entire amount of extracted RNA, and PCR amplification then used the entire amount of cDNA produced. The libraries were made side by side, with each library going through the same number of PCR cycles. The authors processed their data as follows. With a requirement of at least two reads per UMI, MIGEC and MiXCR extracted about 50,000 +/- 10,000 unique UMI-labeled TRB cDNA molecules per library. On average, approximately 40,000 +/- 10,000 functional in-frame TRB CDR3 nucleotide clonotypes lacking stop codons were found per library. Diversity metrics, including normalized Shannon-Wiener and Chao1, were computed in VDJtools after downsampling to 5000 UMI-labeled TRB molecules per sample. Clonotype-size-weighted physicochemical properties of the central five CDR3 residues (interaction energy, strength, volume and Kidera factor 4) were computed in VDJtools. One entry per CDR3 protein sequence results from the TCRdb reprocessing of the reads, with DNA left out. TCRdb, not the authors, supplied the V and J calls. The sample's clone listing holds about 48,000 distinct CDR3 sequences. The top ten clones comprise 15% of the sample.

Recombination connected TRBV7-6 to TRBJ1-2; no DNA is available, so the TRBD1 call from TCRdb remains unchecked. The sequence was collected from a human donor in good health. Some clones in this sample may be carry-over from other donors' samples. What was sequenced was memory CD8+ T cells from blood. What the cell subset or site label conveys for this sample: conventional CD8+ memory T cells (TMEM), sorted as controls. The CDR3 region has the sequence CASSLGLQGYGYTF. Beyond the CDR3, the reference TRBV7-6 and TRBJ1-2 genes provide the residues; the full variable domain reads: GAGVSQSPRYKVTKRGQDVALRCDPISGHVSLYWYRQALGQGPEFLTYFNYEAQQDKSGLPNDRFSAERPEGSISTLTIQRTEQRDSAMYRCASSLGLQGYGYTFGSGTRLTVV.